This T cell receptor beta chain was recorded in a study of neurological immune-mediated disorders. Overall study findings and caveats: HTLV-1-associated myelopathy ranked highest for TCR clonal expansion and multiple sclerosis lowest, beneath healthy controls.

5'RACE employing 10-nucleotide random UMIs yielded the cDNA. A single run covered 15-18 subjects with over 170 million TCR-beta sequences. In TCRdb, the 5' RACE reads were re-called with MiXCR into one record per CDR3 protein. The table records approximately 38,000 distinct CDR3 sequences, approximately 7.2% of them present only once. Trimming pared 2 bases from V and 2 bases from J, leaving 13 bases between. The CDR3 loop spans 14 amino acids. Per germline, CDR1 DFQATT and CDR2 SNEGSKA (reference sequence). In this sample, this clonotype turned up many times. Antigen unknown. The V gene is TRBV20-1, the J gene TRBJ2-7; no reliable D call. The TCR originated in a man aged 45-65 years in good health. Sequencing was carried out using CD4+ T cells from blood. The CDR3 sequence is CSARTPRAPYEQYF. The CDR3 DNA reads TGCAGTGCTAGAACACCTAGGGCTCCCTACGAGCAGTACTTC.